This T cell receptor beta chain was identified in a study of Graves' ophthalmopathy and Graves' hyperthyroidism. This clonotype was recorded many times. Researchers took RNA transcripts and amplified TCR beta CDR3 regions from them. The library came from an HTBI-primed first-round RT-PCR and a second-round multiplex PCR. TCRdb fed the multiplex PCR reads into MiXCR, producing one record per CDR3 protein. This table has over 650,000 distinct CDR3 sequences, 35% to 45% appearing once. Trimming stripped 1 base from V and 5 bases from J, with 14 bases between. Germline-derived CDR1 and CDR2 are LGHNA and YNFKEQ. CDR3 length: 15 residues.

The sequencing input was peripheral blood. This rearrangement joins TRBV4-2 to TRBJ2-5, with D perhaps assigned TRBD1 or TRBD2 (5 bases each). This receptor was identified in an adult man with Graves' ophthalmopathy. The CDR3 protein is CASSQVQGKRETQYF. The CDR3 region has the DNA TGTGCCAGCAGCCAAGTTCAGGGAAAGCGGGAGACCCAGTACTTC.